One sample yielded the 6 T cell receptor beta chains listed below, sequenced in a study of molecular identifiers for immune sequencing clone quantification. MiXCR, applied by TCRdb to the PCR reads, yields one record per CDR3 protein. The table shows 88,000 or so distinct CDR3 sequences, with under 25% occurring only once. Sequencing used naive CD8+ T cells from blood, with Jurkat cell RNA spiked in. The subset is: FACS-sorted CD8+CD4-CCR7+CD45RA+ naive T cells. These receptors originate from a human donor in good health. Some libraries in this study had Jurkat cell RNA spiked in.

This chain connects TRBV4-3 to TRBJ2-7, with a weak D call TRBD1 (6 bases). V lost 0 bases to trimming and J lost 7 bases, with 16 bases between them. The CDR3 has 15 residues. Germline CDR1 is LGHNA and CDR2 is YSLEER. CDR3 loop: CASSQDLSRGQEQYF. In DNA form, the CDR3 reads TGCGCCAGCAGCCAAGATCTCAGCAGGGGTCAAGAGCAGTACTTC.

This clonotype showed up just a few times. The V and J genes are TRBV7-9 and TRBJ2-5, with D possibly being TRBD2 (6 bases). Germline V gene lookup returns CDR1 SEHNR and CDR2 FQNEAQ (reference sequence). Trimming stripped 6 bases from V and 12 bases from J, with 14 bases between. CDR3 length equals 11 residues. CDR3 amino acids: CASSDGRGEYF. In DNA, the CDR3 is TGTGCCAGCAGTGACGGGAGAGGGGAGTACTTC. Supplemented by reference TRBV7-9 and TRBJ2-5, the full variable domain reads DTGVSQNPRHKITKRGQNVTFRCDPISEHNRLYWYRQTLGQGPEFLTYFQNEAQLEKSRLLSDRFSAERPKGSFSTLEIQRTEQGDSAMYLCASSDGRGEYFGPGTRLLVL.

The rearrangement joins TRBV3-1 to TRBJ2-1, with 9 bases that match TRBD1. The germline V gene encodes CDR1 LGHDT and CDR2 YNNKEL (reference sequence). This CDR3 spans 15 amino acids. The ends lost 4 bases at V and 2 bases at J; junction bases unmatched: 3. CDR3 nucleotide sequence: TGTGCCAGCAGCCCCCGGACAGGGGCCTACAATGAGCAGTTCTTC. Protein: CASSPRTGAYNEQFF.

Ten or more counts support this clonotype. The V call is TRBV7-6, the J call TRBJ2-5; D gene uncertain. Germline loops: CDR1 SGHVS, CDR2 FNYEAQ. The CDR3 runs 12 residues. V was cut by 5 bases and J by 3 bases, with 7 bases left in between. The CDR3 DNA sequence: TGTGCCAGCAGCCCCCGGGAAGAGACCCAGTACTTC. Residues: CASSPREETQYF.

This clonotype was picked up a small number of times. This chain connects TRBV27 to TRBJ1-5; weak D call: TRBD1 (5 bases). V was pared by 6 bases and J by 4 bases, with 19 bases between. This CDR3 region has 16 residues. Per germline, CDR1 MNHEY and CDR2 SMNVEV (reference sequence). CDR3 sequence reads: CASSPDSSFRNQPQHF. DNA for the CDR3: TGTGCCAGCAGCCCTGACAGCTCGTTCCGTAATCAGCCCCAGCATTTT.

V and J are TRBV6-5 and TRBJ2-6; D possibly uses TRBD1 or TRBD2 (5 bases each). CDR3 length equals 18 residues. Trimming shortened V by 0 bases and J by 0 bases, and 12 bases separated the two germline ends. Germline CDR1 and CDR2: MNHEY and SVGAGI. The CDR3 here is CASSYSSGRPSGANVLTF. The CDR3 DNA sequence: TGTGCCAGCAGTTACTCTTCGGGACGTCCCTCTGGGGCCAACGTCCTGACTTTC.